Each of the 18 T cell receptor beta chains below was sequenced from the same sample in a study of shared clonotypes between healthy human individuals. TCRdb's copy holds only in-frame clones and misses some; the assay was immunoSEQ multiplex PCR. This sample has about 1.9 million clones; roughly 93% occur once, and the top ten carry under 2%. Naive CD8 populations comprised CD45RO-negative cells positively selected for CCR7, excluding terminally differentiated effector memory CD45RA+ cells. The specimen sequenced was naive CD8+ T cells from PBMCs. Receptor source: a man between 18 and 35 years old in good health. Some clones in this sample may be carry-over from other donors' samples.

The genes are TRBV6-1 and TRBJ2-7, with D perhaps being TRBD1 or TRBD2 (5 bases each). The V end was cut by 2 bases, the J end by 7 bases, with 21 bases between. The germline V gene has CDR1 MNHNS and CDR2 SASEGT. The CDR3 consists of 16 residues. CDR3 loop: CASSEHIRDGLMEQYF. DNA for the CDR3: TGTGCCAGCAGTGAACATATAAGGGACGGACTTATGGAGCAGTACTTC.

V gene TRBV27 combines with J gene TRBJ2-1; TRBD2 is a possible D gene (6 bases). This CDR3 region has 15 residues. Germline V lookup: CDR1 MNHEY, CDR2 SMNVEV (reference sequence). Trimming shortened V by 3 bases and J by 4 bases, and 13 bases separated the two germline ends. The CDR3 bases are TGTGCCAGCAGTTTCGGGGGAACAAAATACAATGAGCAGTTCTTC. Its translation: CASSFGGTKYNEQFF.

V gene TRBV7-9 combines with J gene TRBJ2-1; the D is unclear. Germline CDR1 SEHNR, CDR2 FQNEAQ (reference sequence). Trimming took off 4 bases at V and 2 bases at J, with 12 bases between the two ends. The CDR3 runs 15 residues. The CDR3 DNA is TGTGCCAGCAGCTCCGACCCGGGTACCTACAATGAGCAGTTCTTC. It is translated as CASSSDPGTYNEQFF. The full variable domain, rest sourced from reference TRBV7-9 and TRBJ2-1, is DTGVSQNPRHKITKRGQNVTFRCDPISEHNRLYWYRQTLGQGPEFLTYFQNEAQLEKSRLLSDRFSAERPKGSFSTLEIQRTEQGDSAMYLCASSSDPGTYNEQFFGPGTRLTVL.

This clone has just one count. This chain connects TRBV28 to TRBJ1-5; D remains ambiguous. CDR3 length: 16 residues. Trimming took off 6 bases at V and 0 bases at J, with 15 bases between the two ends. CDR1 MDHEN and CDR2 SYDVKM come from the germline V gene. CDR3 loop: CASSREGIYSNQPQHF. Here the CDR3 DNA reads TGTGCCAGCAGCAGAGAAGGGATCTATAGCAATCAGCCCCAGCATTTT.

This clone has a single count. The chain combines TRBV7-9 with TRBJ2-3; TRBD2 matches at 8 bases. Germline loops: CDR1 SEHNR, CDR2 FQNEAQ (reference sequence). The CDR3 consists of 18 residues. V was clipped by 4 bases and J by 2 bases; unmatched bases: 14. CDR3 coding DNA: TGTGCCAGCAGCTCGCGCCCATCTCGAGCGGGAGTCACAGATACGCAGTATTTT. Translation gives CASSSRPSRAGVTDTQYF.

This chain links TRBV27 with TRBJ1-2; perhaps TRBD1 as D (6 bases). The germline CDR1 and CDR2 sequences are MNHEY and SMNVEV (reference sequence). The CDR3 runs to 14 residues. V was trimmed by 5 bases and J by 8 bases, leaving 18 bases between them. CDR3 sequence: CASSLNSGVWGYTF. The CDR3 coding sequence is TGTGCCAGCAGTCTCAATTCAGGGGTTTGGGGCTACACCTTC.

J is TRBJ1-2 and V is TRBV19; no clear D. Germline V gene lookup returns CDR1 LNHDA and CDR2 SQIVND (reference sequence). The CDR3 is made up of 15 amino acids. The ends were cut back, 6 bases at V and 2 bases at J, with 16 bases in the middle. CDR3 DNA sequence: TGTGCCAGTAGGGGTTTTTATACCCTCAACTATGGCTACACCTTC. This translates into CASRGFYTLNYGYTF.

The genes are TRBV29-1 and TRBJ2-7, with D possibly being TRBD1 or TRBD2 (5 bases each). Trimming cost V 4 bases and J 4 bases, with 17 bases left between them. The germline CDR1 and CDR2 sequences are SQVTM and ANQGSEA. The CDR3 is made up of 14 amino acids. The CDR3 sequence is CSVAGTDVGYEQYF. The CDR3, as DNA: TGCAGCGTTGCCGGGACGGACGTTGGGTACGAGCAGTACTTC.

The V and J genes are TRBV5-4 and TRBJ2-7, with no clear D. The germline CDR1 and CDR2 sequences are SGHNT and YYREEE (reference sequence). V was cut by 0 bases and J by 2 bases, with 9 bases left in between. There are 14 residues in the CDR3. DNA of the CDR3: TGTGCCAGCAGCTTGGGAGCAAGCCCCTACGAGCAGTACTTC. It specifies CASSLGASPYEQYF.

V gene TRBV7-6 combines with J gene TRBJ2-3; D may be TRBD2 (5 bases). The V gene's germline CDR1 is SGHVS and CDR2 FNYEAQ. V dropped 6 bases and J dropped 4 bases, with 5 bases sitting between them. This CDR3 contains 11 residues. The CDR3 protein is CASREADTQYF. Written as DNA, the CDR3 is TGTGCCAGCAGGGAGGCAGATACGCAGTATTTT.

V gene TRBV30 combines with J gene TRBJ1-2; D gene uncertain. Germline V gives CDR1 GTSNPN, CDR2 SVGIG (reference sequence). The CDR3 spans 12 residues. Between the trimmed V and J ends, which lost 0 bases and 4 bases, there was a span of 6 bases. The chain's CDR3 is CAWSVRSYGYTF. CDR3 bases: TGTGCCTGGAGTGTCCGCAGCTATGGCTACACCTTC.

This sequence joins TRBV6-5 and TRBJ1-1, with D perhaps TRBD1 (5 bases). Trimming removed 5 bases from V and 6 bases from J, with 10 bases in between. The CDR3 extends over 12 amino acids. Per the germline V gene, CDR1 is MNHEY and CDR2 is SVGAGI. CDR3 nucleotides: TGTGCCAGCAGTCAGGGATTCGCTGAAGCTTTCTTT. Its protein is CASSQGFAEAFF.

V usage is TRBV4-3 and J usage is TRBJ2-3; D ambiguous. Germline V lookup: CDR1 LGHNA, CDR2 YSLEER. This CDR3 comprises 15 residues. The germline V and J ends were trimmed by 0 bases and 4 bases, with 11 bases remaining between them. The CDR3 reads CASSQDLEDPDTQYF. The CDR3 DNA sequence: TGCGCCAGCAGCCAAGATCTCGAAGACCCAGATACGCAGTATTTT.

This clone was picked up a small number of times. This chain joins TRBV28 and TRBJ1-1; the D is unclear. Germline V gives CDR1 MDHEN, CDR2 SYDVKM. This CDR3 has 14 residues. Between the trimmed V and J ends, which lost 3 bases and 5 bases, there was a span of 13 bases. The CDR3 DNA sequence: TGTGCCAGCAGTTTCCGGGTTCGAGGAACTGAAGCTTTCTTT. Its translation: CASSFRVRGTEAFF.

Of note for this clone: At one end the junction does not follow the germline gene, possibly because of a read error. V is TRBV13 and J is TRBJ2-2; possibly TRBD1 or TRBD2 for D (5 bases each). The CDR3 length is 18 residues. The germline CDR1 and CDR2 sequences are PRHDT and FYEKMQ (reference sequence). The CDR3 is CASSSGRTTKPYTGELFF. The DNA for the CDR3 is TGTGCCAGCAGCTCGGGACGGACAACTAAACCATACACGGGGGAGCTGTTTTTT.

CDR3 nucleotide sequence: TGCGCCAGCAGCTTGGAATGGACAGGGGGCTGGGACGAGCAGTACTTC. Translation gives CASSLEWTGGWDEQYF. The rearrangement joins TRBV5-1 to TRBJ2-7; 11 positions match TRBD1. After removal of 0 bases from V and 5 bases from J, the junction contained 7 bases not matched to a gene. Germline V gene sequence: CDR1 SGHRS, CDR2 YFSETQ. The CDR3 sequence is 16 residues long.

The J gene is TRBJ2-5, the V gene TRBV10-2; 7 positions agree with TRBD2. In germline, CDR1 is WSHSY, CDR2 SAAADI. The CDR3 runs to 17 residues. V shed 2 bases, J shed 3 bases, and the junction held 12 bases outside the gene matches. CDR3 in amino acids: CASSEVWEGWGEETQYF. The CDR3 DNA is TGCGCCAGCAGTGAGGTTTGGGAGGGTTGGGGGGAAGAGACCCAGTACTTC.

The V gene is TRBV11-2, the J gene TRBJ2-3; 8 positions match TRBD2. The CDR3 loop spans 16 amino acids. In germline, CDR1 is SGHAT, CDR2 FQNNGV. Trimming cost V 4 bases and J 4 bases; bases outside gene matches: 10. The CDR3 sequence is CASSSGLAILADTQYF. For the CDR3, the DNA is TGTGCCAGCAGCTCCGGACTAGCAATTTTGGCAGATACGCAGTATTTT.